The rows below give T cell receptor beta chains drawn from one sample of a study of blood T cell repertoires in COVID-19. Some clones are missing from TCRdb's copy, which holds only in-frame ones; the method was immunoSEQ multiplex PCR. This repertoire shows 250,000 to 300,000 clones, roughly 88% found once; its top ten account for 2.3%. Input material: PBMCs or T cells enriched from blood (not recorded which). Receptor source: a woman in her thirties or forties with acute COVID-19. Both conserved end residues are part of each CDR3. A D gene is named only where the DNA matches it firmly. Not all rows give a size; the values are once, few, many and, for expanded clones, a class.

V gene	J gene	D gene	clone size	CDR3 DNA	CDR3 protein
TRBV2	TRBJ1-5	TRBD1	NA	TGTGCCAGCAGCGGGACAGATTCTCAGCCCCAGCATTTT	CASSGTDSQPQHF
TRBV7-8	TRBJ1-4	NA	once	TGTGCCAGCAGCTTAGAACAGCCTAATGAAAAACTGTTTTTT	CASSLEQPNEKLFF
TRBV19	TRBJ2-1	TRBD1	NA	TGTGCCAGTAGTATCCCGGGACAGGGAATCTACAATGAGCAGTTCTTC	CASSIPGQGIYNEQFF
TRBV24-1	TRBJ1-2	NA	NA	TGTGCCACCAGTGAGGCCGATACTAACTATGGCTACACCTTC	CATSEADTNYGYTF
TRBV28	TRBJ2-7	TRBD1	NA	TGTGCCAGCACGCAGGGGGCTGTATACGAGCAGTACTTC	CASTQGAVYEQYF
TRBV19	TRBJ1-5	NA	NA	TGTGCCAGTAGTAGGAGTCCAAATCAGCCCCAGCATTTT	CASSRSPNQPQHF
TRBV27	TRBJ1-1	NA	NA	TGTGCCAGCAGTTTGGCAATAAGCACTGAAGCTTTCTTT	CASSLAISTEAFF
TRBV4-1	TRBJ1-2	TRBD1	NA	TGCGCCAGCAGCCAACAGGGGGGCTATGGCTACACCTTC	CASSQQGGYGYTF
TRBV2	TRBJ2-1	TRBD2	once	TGTGCCAGCAGACTCGGACTAGCGGGAGTCGATGAGCAGTTCTTC	CASRLGLAGVDEQFF
TRBV18	TRBJ1-4	TRBD1	NA	TGTGCCAGCTCACCATCAGGACAGGGGCTAACTAATGAAAAACTGTTTTTT	CASSPSGQGLTNEKLFF
TRBV7-2	TRBJ1-4	TRBD1	NA	TGTGCCAGCAGCTTTCACAGGGGAACTAATGAAAAACTGTTTTTT	CASSFHRGTNEKLFF
TRBV7-3	TRBJ2-5	TRBD2	NA	TGTGCCAGCAGCTTAACTGGTAGCGGGAGCTTGGAGACCCAGTACTTC	CASSLTGSGSLETQYF
TRBV9	TRBJ1-1	TRBD1	NA	TGTGCCAGCAGCCCGGACAGGGGGCTTGAAGCTTTCTTT	CASSPDRGLEAFF
TRBV6-2/TRBV6-3	TRBJ1-1	NA	once	TGTGCCAGCAGTTACGCTATACGGGGGTTGAACACTGAAGCTTTCTTT	CASSYAIRGLNTEAFF
TRBV5-1	TRBJ2-3	TRBD2	NA	TGCGCCAGCAGCTGGGGGGAGAAATCTAGCGGGGATACGCAGTATTTT	CASSWGEKSSGDTQYF
TRBV3-1/TRBV3-2	TRBJ1-1	NA	NA	TGTGCCAGCAGCCTGGGACGGAGGGACACTGAAGCTTTCTTT	CASSLGRRDTEAFF
TRBV5-8	TRBJ1-6	NA	NA	TGTGCCAGCAGCTTGGGGGGACTAGGTAATTCACCCCTCCACTTT	CASSLGGLGNSPLHF
TRBV7-2	TRBJ1-6	NA	NA	TGTGCCAGCAGCTTAAACAGGGACTCACCCCTCCACTTT	CASSLNRDSPLHF